This TCR beta chain originates from a study of blood T cells in healthy people across ages. The sample, about 9.2 milliliters of peripheral blood, was drawn from each donor. Points from the study as a whole: The authors considered diversity estimates from one million T cells to be underestimates. Relative to aged donors, long-lived donors carried more naive CD4+ cells and displayed higher diversity.

The junction had 6 bases not matched to a gene; V was cut back by 7 bases and J by 9 bases. Germline V gives CDR1 MDHEN, CDR2 SYDVKM. The CDR3 runs to 15 residues. A J-beta primer mix and a sample-barcoded 5' primer were used in a second PCR of about 7 to 12 cycles. Each cDNA molecule was tagged by a template-switch adaptor with 12 random nucleotides. MiXCR was run by TCRdb on the 5' RACE reads, yielding one entry per CDR3 protein. The profile shows some 1,500,000 distinct CDR3 sequences, approximately 43% of them singletons. In this sample, this clonotype turned up many times. What it binds is not known.

This sequence originates from a young woman in good health. Sequenced input: blood. The chain uses TRBV28 and TRBJ2-1; TRBD2 matches at 16 bases. CDR3: CASIPGTSGRGEQFF. CDR3 DNA sequence: TGTGCCAGCATCCCTGGGACTAGCGGGAGGGGTGAGCAGTTCTTC.